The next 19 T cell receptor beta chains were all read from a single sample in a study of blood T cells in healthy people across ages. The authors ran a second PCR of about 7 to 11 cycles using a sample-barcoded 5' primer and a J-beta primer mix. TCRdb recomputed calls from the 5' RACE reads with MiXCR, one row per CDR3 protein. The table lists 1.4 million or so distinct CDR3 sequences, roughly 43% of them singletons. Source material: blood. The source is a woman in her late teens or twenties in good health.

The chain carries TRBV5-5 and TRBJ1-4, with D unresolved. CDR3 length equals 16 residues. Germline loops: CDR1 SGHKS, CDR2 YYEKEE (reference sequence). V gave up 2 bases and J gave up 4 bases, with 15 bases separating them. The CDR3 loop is CASSFLQRLINEKLFF. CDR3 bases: TGTGCCAGCAGCTTTTTACAAAGACTTATTAATGAAAAACTGTTTTTT.

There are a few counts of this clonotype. CDR3: CASSQDVPGSGGNTEAFF. The CDR3 region has the DNA TGCGCCAGCAGCCAAGATGTCCCGGGGTCCGGAGGCAACACTGAAGCTTTCTTT. The gene calls are TRBV4-3 and TRBJ1-1; unclear D gene. V lost 0 bases, J lost 2 bases, and 19 bases lay in between. The CDR3 spans 18 residues. CDR1 and CDR2 from the germline V gene are LGHNA and YSLEER.

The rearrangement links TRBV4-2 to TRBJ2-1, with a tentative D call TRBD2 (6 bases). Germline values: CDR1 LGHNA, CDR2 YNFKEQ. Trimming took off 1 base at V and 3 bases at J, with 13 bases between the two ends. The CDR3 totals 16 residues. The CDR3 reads CASSQGLATIYNEQFF. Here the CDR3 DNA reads TGTGCCAGCAGCCAAGGCCTAGCGACGATCTACAATGAGCAGTTCTTC.

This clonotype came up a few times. The CDR3 region is CASGPQDSDEQYF. The CDR3, as DNA: TGTGCTAGTGGGCCCCAAGACAGTGACGAGCAGTACTTC. The V gene is TRBV12-5, the J gene TRBJ2-7, with D tentatively TRBD1 (5 bases). V dropped 6 bases and J dropped 5 bases, with 14 bases sitting between them. The CDR3 consists of 13 residues. Germline V gene data show CDR1 as LGHNT and CDR2 as FRNRAP.

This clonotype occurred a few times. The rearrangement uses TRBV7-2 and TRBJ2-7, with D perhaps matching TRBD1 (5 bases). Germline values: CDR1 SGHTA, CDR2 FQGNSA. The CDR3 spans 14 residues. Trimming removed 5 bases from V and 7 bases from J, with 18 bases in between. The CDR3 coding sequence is TGTGCCAGCAGCATTCGTTGGGGCTACAATGAGCAGTACTTC. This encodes CASSIRWGYNEQYF.

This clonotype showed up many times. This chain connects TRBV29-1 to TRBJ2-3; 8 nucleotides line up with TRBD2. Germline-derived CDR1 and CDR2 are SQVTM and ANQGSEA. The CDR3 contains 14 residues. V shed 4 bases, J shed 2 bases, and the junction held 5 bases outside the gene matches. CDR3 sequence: CSVGVAGFTDTQYF. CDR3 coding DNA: TGCAGCGTTGGCGTAGCGGGGTTCACAGATACGCAGTATTTT.

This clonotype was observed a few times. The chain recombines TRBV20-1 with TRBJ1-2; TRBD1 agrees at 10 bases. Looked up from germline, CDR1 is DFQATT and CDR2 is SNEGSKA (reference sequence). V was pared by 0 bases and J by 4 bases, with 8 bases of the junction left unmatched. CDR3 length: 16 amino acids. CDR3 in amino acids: CSARDFGTGVIYGYTF. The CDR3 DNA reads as TGCAGTGCTAGAGATTTCGGGACAGGGGTAATCTATGGCTACACCTTC.

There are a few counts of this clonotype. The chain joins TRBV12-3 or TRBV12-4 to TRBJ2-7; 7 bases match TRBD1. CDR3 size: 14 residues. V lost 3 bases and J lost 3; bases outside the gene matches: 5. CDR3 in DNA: TGTGCCAGCAGTTTCCAGGGGGTGGTCTACGAGCAGTACTTC. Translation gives CASSFQGVVYEQYF.

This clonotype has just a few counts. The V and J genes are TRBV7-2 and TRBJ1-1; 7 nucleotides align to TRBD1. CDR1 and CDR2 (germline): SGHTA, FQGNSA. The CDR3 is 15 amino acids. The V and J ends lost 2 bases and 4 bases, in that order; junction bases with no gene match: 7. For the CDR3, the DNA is TGTGCCAGCAGCTTAAGTCGGCCAGGGGGCACTGAAGCTTTCTTT. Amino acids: CASSLSRPGGTEAFF. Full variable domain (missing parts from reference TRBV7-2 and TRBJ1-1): GAGVSQSPSNKVTEKGKDVELRCDPISGHTALYWYRQSLGQGLEFLIYFQGNSAPDKSGLPSDRFSAERTGGSVSTLTIQRTQQEDSAVYLCASSLSRPGGTEAFFGQGTRLTVV.

The CDR3 DNA sequence: TGTGCCAGCACCTCCCGGAAAAGCAATCAGCCCCAGCATTTT. The encoded protein is CASTSRKSNQPQHF. The chain combines TRBV6-2 or TRBV6-3 with TRBJ1-5; D unclear. Germline V gives CDR1 MNHEY, CDR2 SVGEGT. The CDR3 is 14 amino acids. The V gene lost 7 bases and the J gene lost 1 base, with 11 bases spanning the gap.

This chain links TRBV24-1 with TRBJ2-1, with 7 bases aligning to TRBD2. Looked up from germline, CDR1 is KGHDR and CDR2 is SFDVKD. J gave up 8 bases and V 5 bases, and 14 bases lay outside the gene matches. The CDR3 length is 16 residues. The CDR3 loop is CATSGFKTSFSYEQFF. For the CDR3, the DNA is TGTGCCACCAGTGGCTTTAAGACTAGCTTTTCGTATGAGCAGTTCTTC.

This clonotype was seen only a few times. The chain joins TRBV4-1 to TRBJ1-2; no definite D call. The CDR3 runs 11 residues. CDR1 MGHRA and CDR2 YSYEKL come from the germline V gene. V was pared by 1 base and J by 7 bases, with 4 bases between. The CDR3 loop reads CASSQATGYTF. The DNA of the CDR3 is TGCGCCAGCAGCCAAGCAACTGGCTACACCTTC.

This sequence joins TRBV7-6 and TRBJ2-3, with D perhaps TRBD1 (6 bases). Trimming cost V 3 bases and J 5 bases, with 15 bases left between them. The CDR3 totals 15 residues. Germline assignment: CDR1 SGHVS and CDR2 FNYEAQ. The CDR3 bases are TGTGCCAGCAGCTTTCAACAGGGTAATATAGATACGCAGTATTTT. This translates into CASSFQQGNIDTQYF. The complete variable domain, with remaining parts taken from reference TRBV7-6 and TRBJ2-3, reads GAGVSQSPRYKVTKRGQDVALRCDPISGHVSLYWYRQALGQGPEFLTYFNYEAQQDKSGLPNDRFSAERPEGSISTLTIQRTEQRDSAMYRCASSFQQGNIDTQYFGPGTRLTVL.

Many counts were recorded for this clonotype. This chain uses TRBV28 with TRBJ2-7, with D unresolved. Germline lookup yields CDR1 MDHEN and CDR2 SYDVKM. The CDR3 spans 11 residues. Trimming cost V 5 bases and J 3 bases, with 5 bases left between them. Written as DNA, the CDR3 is TGTGCCAGCAGTACCTACTACGAGCAGTACTTC. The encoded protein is CASSTYYEQYF.

DNA of the CDR3: TGTGCCAGCAGTGACTTAAGGCAGTCGATGAACACCGGGGAGCTGTTTTTT. This sequence encodes CASSDLRQSMNTGELFF. V is TRBV6-4 and J is TRBJ2-2, with D unresolved. The CDR3 consists of 17 residues. With 1 base removed from V and 1 base from J, the gap between germline ends came to 13 bases. The germline V gene encodes CDR1 MRHNA and CDR2 SNTAGT.

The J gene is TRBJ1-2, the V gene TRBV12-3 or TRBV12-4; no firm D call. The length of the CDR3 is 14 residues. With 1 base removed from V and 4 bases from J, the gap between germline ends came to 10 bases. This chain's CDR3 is CASSLEPDTYGYTF. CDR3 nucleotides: TGTGCCAGCAGTTTAGAACCGGATACCTATGGCTACACCTTC.

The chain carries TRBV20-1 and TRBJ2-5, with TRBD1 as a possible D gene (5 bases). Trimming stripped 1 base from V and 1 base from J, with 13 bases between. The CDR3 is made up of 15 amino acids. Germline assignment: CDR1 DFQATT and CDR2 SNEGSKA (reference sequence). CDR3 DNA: TGCAGTGCTAGAGCCGGTGTCACAGGCCAAGAGACCCAGTACTTC. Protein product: CSARAGVTGQETQYF.

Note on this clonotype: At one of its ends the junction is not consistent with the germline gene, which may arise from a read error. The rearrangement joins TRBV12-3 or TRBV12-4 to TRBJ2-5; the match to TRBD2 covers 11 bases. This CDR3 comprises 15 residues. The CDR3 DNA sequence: TGTGCCAGCAGTATAGCGGGGGGGACCCAAGAGACCCAGTACTTC. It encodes CASSIAGGTQETQYF.

The CDR3 DNA reads as TGTGCCAGCAGTTACTCGAACCCCGCACACCTGACTGAAGCTTTCTTT. Residues: CASSYSNPAHLTEAFF. V is TRBV6-6 and J is TRBJ1-1, with unresolved D. V was cut by 0 bases and J by 5 bases, with 16 bases left in between. Germline V gene lookup returns CDR1 MNHNY and CDR2 SVGAGI (reference sequence). The CDR3 contains 16 residues.